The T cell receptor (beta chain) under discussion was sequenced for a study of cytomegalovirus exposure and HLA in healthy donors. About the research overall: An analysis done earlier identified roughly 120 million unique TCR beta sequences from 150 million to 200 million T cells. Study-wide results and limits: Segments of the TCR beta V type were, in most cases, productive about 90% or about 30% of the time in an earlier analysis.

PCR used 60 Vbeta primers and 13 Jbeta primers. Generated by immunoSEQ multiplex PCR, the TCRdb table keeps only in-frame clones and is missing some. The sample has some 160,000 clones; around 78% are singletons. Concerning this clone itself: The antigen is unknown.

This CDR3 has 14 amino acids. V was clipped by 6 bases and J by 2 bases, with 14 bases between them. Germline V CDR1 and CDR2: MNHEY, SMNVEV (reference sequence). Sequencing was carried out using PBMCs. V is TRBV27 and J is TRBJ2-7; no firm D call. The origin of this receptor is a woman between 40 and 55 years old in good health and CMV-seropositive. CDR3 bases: TGTGCCAGCAGCATCGCCCCAGTGGCCTACGAGCAGTACTTC. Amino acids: CASSIAPVAYEQYF.